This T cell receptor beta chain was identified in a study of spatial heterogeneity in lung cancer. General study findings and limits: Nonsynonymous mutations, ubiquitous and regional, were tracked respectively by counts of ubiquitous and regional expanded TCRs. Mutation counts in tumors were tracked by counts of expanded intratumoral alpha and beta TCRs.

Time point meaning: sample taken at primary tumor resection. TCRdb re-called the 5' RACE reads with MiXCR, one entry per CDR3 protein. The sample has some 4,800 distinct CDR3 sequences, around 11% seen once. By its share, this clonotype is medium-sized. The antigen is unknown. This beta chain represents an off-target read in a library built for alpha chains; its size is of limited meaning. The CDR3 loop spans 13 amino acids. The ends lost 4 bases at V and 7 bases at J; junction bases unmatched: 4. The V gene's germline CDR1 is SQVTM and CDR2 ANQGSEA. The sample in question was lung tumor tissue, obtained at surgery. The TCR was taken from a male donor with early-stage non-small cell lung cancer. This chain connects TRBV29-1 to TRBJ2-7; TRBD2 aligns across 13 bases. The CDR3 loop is CSVATSGRREQYF. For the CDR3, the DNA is TGCAGCGTTGCGACTAGCGGGAGGAGGGAGCAGTACTTC.